This T cell receptor (beta chain) was recorded in a study of cytomegalovirus exposure and HLA in healthy donors. For the study at large: Earlier, 95 million to 120 million unique TCR beta sequences were recovered from approximately 180 million T cells by an analysis. Regarding the study as a whole: Researchers reported in a later analysis that a missense DCLRE1C variant was tied to TCR beta V- and J-gene trimming. A list of 150 to 200 TCR beta chains associated with cytomegalovirus was given.

Turning to this clone: The antigen is unknown.

Trimming took 2 bases from V and 8 from J; bases not matched to a gene: 8. CDR1 SGHTA and CDR2 FQGNSA come from the germline V gene. This CDR3 contains 15 residues. PCR employed 60 Vbeta and 13 Jbeta primers. The assay was immunoSEQ multiplex PCR, and TCRdb's table has in-frame clones only and misses some. The table records 200,000 or so clones, more than 80% of them present only once. The sequenced sample consisted of PBMCs. The source of this sequence is a woman between 45 and 60 years old in good health and CMV-seropositive. V gene TRBV7-2 combines with J gene TRBJ2-1; 8 nucleotides line up with TRBD1. CDR3 region: CASSLTSGGPDEQFF. The CDR3 DNA follows: TGTGCCAGCAGCTTAACATCAGGGGGCCCGGATGAGCAGTTCTTC. The complete variable domain, with remaining parts taken from reference TRBV7-2 and TRBJ2-1, reads GAGVSQSPSNKVTEKGKDVELRCDPISGHTALYWYRQSLGQGLEFLIYFQGNSAPDKSGLPSDRFSAERTGGSVSTLTIQRTQQEDSAVYLCASSLTSGGPDEQFFGPGTRLTVL.